This T cell receptor (beta chain) was recovered during a study of blood T cell repertoires in COVID-19. Overall study: There were acute and convalescent COVID-19 samples, and they came from the United States, Italy and Spain. PBMCs, B-cell-depleted T cells, or T cells were the source of the cDNA or gDNA that made up the material.

Followed longitudinally, the Seattle patients had been enrolled during active infection. In the study's own analysis: Researchers report that nucleated cell counts were estimated from reference gene primer amplification. Only in-frame clones appear in the TCRdb table, and some are missing; sequencing was by immunoSEQ multiplex PCR. From that table come the V and J calls and clone size; the DNA was used to work out D and trimming. The sample holds under 75,000 clones; approximately 72% are singletons and the top ten take around 5.1%. This clonotype was sampled from a woman aged 70-85 years with COVID-19, enrolled during active disease. The specimen sequenced was peripheral blood.

CDR3: CATSDLKDGGATGELFF. The CDR3 region has the DNA TGTGCCACCAGTGATCTTAAGGATGGGGGCGCGACCGGGGAGCTGTTTTTT. This rearrangement joins TRBV24-1 to TRBJ2-2; TRBD1 might be the D (6 bases). This CDR3 is 17 amino acids long. The germline V and J ends were trimmed by 3 bases and 5 bases, with 18 bases remaining between them. The germline V gene encodes CDR1 KGHDR and CDR2 SFDVKD.